These 27 T cell receptor beta chains originate from one sample sequenced in a study of vaccination and CD4 T cells after COVID-19. This sample's treatment: roughly nine-day PBMC culture with coronavirus spike peptide pools or control peptides (ViraFEST assay). No antigen has been identified for these receptors. CD4+ T cells that had been cultured provided DNA sequenced with the Oncomine TCR Beta short-read assay. TCRdb reprocessed the PCR reads via MiXCR and lists one record per CDR3 protein. Of roughly 14,000 distinct CDR3 sequences listed, roughly 61% are singletons. Source material: CD4+ T cells from blood, cultured in vitro. The receptor set was obtained from a human donor who had recovered from COVID-19.

The chain joins TRBV6-2 or TRBV6-3 to TRBJ2-3; 13 bases align to TRBD2. Germline V CDR1 and CDR2: MNHEY, SVGEGT. The CDR3 is 15 residues long. The junction had 6 bases not matched to a gene; V was cut back by 6 bases and J by 6 bases. This CDR3 is CASRYTSGGEDTQYF. The CDR3 nucleotides read TGTGCCAGCAGATATACTAGCGGGGGGGAGGATACGCAGTATTTT.

The chain carries TRBV28 and TRBJ1-2, with D uncertain. The germline CDR1 and CDR2 sequences are MDHEN and SYDVKM. The germline V and J ends were trimmed by 8 bases and 1 base, with 8 bases remaining between them. This CDR3 has 12 residues. The CDR3 sequence is CASHTVNYGYTF. The CDR3 DNA reads TGTGCCAGCCATACGGTTAACTATGGCTACACCTTC.

This clonotype is a singleton in its sample. This rearrangement joins TRBV5-4 to TRBJ1-6; possible D gene TRBD1, 6 bases. Germline V gene data show CDR1 as SGHNT and CDR2 as YYREEE (reference sequence). This CDR3 is 17 amino acids long. Trimming cost V 5 bases and J 1 base, with 16 bases left between them. The CDR3 spells CASSSTGKTSYNSPLHF. The CDR3 DNA sequence: TGTGCCAGCAGTTCTACAGGGAAAACATCCTATAATTCACCCCTCCACTTT. The full variable domain, with the rest looked up from reference TRBV5-4 and TRBJ1-6, is ETGVTQSPTHLIKTRGQQVTLRCSSQSGHNTVSWYQQALGQGPQFIFQYYREEENGRGNFPPRFSGLQFPNYSSELNVNALELDDSALYLCASSSTGKTSYNSPLHFGNGTRLTVT.

The chain carries TRBV29-1 and TRBJ2-2; D might be TRBD2 (5 bases). V lost 4 bases to trimming and J lost 3 bases, with 15 bases between them. The CDR3 totals 15 residues. Germline V gene data show CDR1 as SQVTM and CDR2 as ANQGSEA. The CDR3 coding sequence is TGCAGCGTTGGCTCCGGGATACTAGACACCGGGGAGCTGTTTTTT. Amino acid sequence: CSVGSGILDTGELFF.

The V gene is TRBV11-3, the J gene TRBJ1-3; 9 positions match TRBD1. The germline gives CDR1 SGHNT, CDR2 YENEEA. The CDR3 runs to 17 residues. The trim removed 4 bases at V and 2 bases at J, leaving 9 bases unmatched. The CDR3 protein is CASSSPYGTGTGNTIYF. DNA of the CDR3: TGTGCCAGCAGCTCACCGTACGGGACAGGGACTGGAAACACCATATATTTT.

The V call is TRBV6-1, the J call TRBJ1-2, with a possible D match to TRBD1 (6 bases). CDR3 length: 14 residues. Germline V gene lookup returns CDR1 MNHNS and CDR2 SASEGT. V was pared by 0 bases and J by 8 bases, with 13 bases between. The CDR3 nucleotides are TGTGCCAGCAGTGAAGCTGGGGGGCCTGGAGGCTACACCTTC. It is translated as CASSEAGGPGGYTF.

V gene TRBV7-9 combines with J gene TRBJ1-6; D gene uncertain. The V gene lost 8 bases and the J gene lost 8 bases, with 4 bases spanning the gap. The CDR3 is 10 amino acids. Per germline, CDR1 SEHNR and CDR2 FQNEAQ (reference sequence). CDR3: CASGDSPLHF. The CDR3 nucleotides are TGTGCCAGCGGGGATTCACCCCTCCACTTT.

This chain uses TRBV6-2 or TRBV6-3 with TRBJ2-5, with D hard to call. CDR3 length: 13 residues. Germline CDR1 and CDR2: MNHEY and SVGEGT. Trimming left V 2 bases short and J 4 bases short, with 8 bases between. The CDR3 sequence: CASSYKLTETQYF. The CDR3 DNA sequence: TGTGCCAGCAGTTACAAACTGACAGAGACCCAGTACTTC.

CDR3 sequence: CASSRSTGRSYGYTF. The CDR3 DNA sequence: TGTGCCAGCAGTAGAAGCACAGGACGGTCGTATGGCTACACCTTC. The chain joins TRBV2 to TRBJ1-2, with D possibly being TRBD1 (5 bases). The CDR3 has 15 amino acids. Trimming left V 5 bases short and J 5 bases short, with 18 bases between. Germline values: CDR1 SNHLY, CDR2 FYNNEI.

This chain links TRBV19 with TRBJ2-7, with TRBD1 identical over 8 bases. The CDR3 totals 15 residues. The V segment lost 3 bases and the J segment 3 bases; nucleotides outside the gene matches: 7. Germline-derived CDR1 and CDR2 are LNHDA and SQIVND (reference sequence). This chain's CDR3 is CASSIVAGGDYEQYF. In DNA, the CDR3 is TGTGCCAGTAGTATTGTTGCAGGGGGCGACTACGAGCAGTACTTC.

This clonotype was seen a handful of times. This chain uses TRBV20-1 with TRBJ1-6, with D possibly matching TRBD1 (5 bases). The germline V gene has CDR1 DFQATT and CDR2 SNEGSKA (reference sequence). The CDR3 consists of 17 residues. V lost 1 base to trimming and J lost 7 bases, with 20 bases between them. This chain's CDR3 is CSARAIQWGSENSPLHF. CDR3 sequence (DNA): TGCAGTGCTAGAGCCATTCAATGGGGGTCGGAAAATTCACCCCTCCACTTT.

The V gene is TRBV7-2, the J gene TRBJ2-2; D may be TRBD1 (6 bases). The CDR3 has 14 residues. Germline CDR1 reads SGHTA; CDR2 reads FQGNSA. V was pared by 3 bases and J by 5 bases, with 10 bases between. The CDR3 is CASSFNRDTGELFF. The CDR3 DNA reads as TGTGCCAGCAGCTTCAACAGGGATACCGGGGAGCTGTTTTTT.

The chain is built from TRBV6-2 or TRBV6-3 and TRBJ1-5, with a weak D call TRBD1 (6 bases). The ends were cut back, 2 bases at V and 0 bases at J, with 11 bases in the middle. The CDR3 contains 16 residues. The germline CDR1 and CDR2 sequences are MNHEY and SVGEGT. This CDR3 is CASSYPGHYSNQPQHF. The CDR3 nucleotides are TGTGCCAGCAGTTACCCGGGACATTATAGCAATCAGCCCCAGCATTTT.

The chain has TRBV5-1 and TRBJ2-3, with D perhaps matching TRBD2 (5 bases). Germline V gives CDR1 SGHRS, CDR2 YFSETQ. V was cut by 5 bases and J by 2 bases, with 6 bases left in between. The CDR3 consists of 12 residues. The CDR3 DNA follows: TGCGCCAGCAGACGGGACACAGATACGCAGTATTTT. This encodes CASRRDTDTQYF.

The chain employs TRBV19 and TRBJ1-2; no clear D gene. V was pared by 5 bases and J by 8 bases, with 21 bases between. Germline loops: CDR1 LNHDA, CDR2 SQIVND (reference sequence). There are 15 residues in the CDR3. CDR3 in DNA: TGTGCCAGTAGTCCGCCTAACACGCTAGGCGAGGGCTACACCTTC. Protein sequence: CASSPPNTLGEGYTF.

This chain uses TRBV27 with TRBJ1-1, with D hard to call. Germline V CDR1 and CDR2: MNHEY, SMNVEV (reference sequence). The CDR3 loop spans 14 amino acids. Trimming removed 4 bases at V and 3 bases at J, with 12 bases between. CDR3 sequence: CASSSGPRDTEAFF. The CDR3 bases are TGTGCCAGCAGTTCAGGTCCACGGGACACTGAAGCTTTCTTT.

The chain recombines TRBV20-1 with TRBJ1-5; no clear D gene. V was pared by 5 bases and J by 2 bases, with 16 bases between. The germline gives CDR1 DFQATT, CDR2 SNEGSKA (reference sequence). The CDR3 totals 15 residues. The CDR3 reads CSASRVLGGNQPQHF. CDR3 DNA sequence: TGCAGTGCTTCACGGGTGTTAGGAGGCAATCAGCCCCAGCATTTT.

This clonotype showed up just a few times. The chain carries TRBV27 and TRBJ1-5, with 10 bases identical to TRBD1. The CDR3 runs 19 residues. The germline gives CDR1 MNHEY, CDR2 SMNVEV (reference sequence). Unmatched junction bases numbered 14, after V lost 6 bases and J lost 0 bases. Here the CDR3 DNA reads TGTGCCAGCAGCCGAACCCGGGACAGGGGCCGGTATAGCAATCAGCCCCAGCATTTT. This gives the protein CASSRTRDRGRYSNQPQHF.

The genes are TRBV7-6 and TRBJ2-3; possible D gene TRBD2, 5 bases. The CDR3 is 14 amino acids. CDR1 SGHVS and CDR2 FNYEAQ come from the germline V gene. Trimming stripped 3 bases from V and 5 bases from J, with 12 bases between. The CDR3 DNA reads TGTGCCAGCAGCTTGAGCGGTAACCTAGATACGCAGTATTTT. Translated: CASSLSGNLDTQYF. The entire variable domain, with the rest obtained from reference TRBV7-6 and TRBJ2-3, is as follows: GAGVSQSPRYKVTKRGQDVALRCDPISGHVSLYWYRQALGQGPEFLTYFNYEAQQDKSGLPNDRFSAERPEGSISTLTIQRTEQRDSAMYRCASSLSGNLDTQYFGPGTRLTVL.

Within the sample, this clonotype is medium-sized. The chain uses TRBV2 and TRBJ2-2; the D is unclear. This CDR3 has 12 residues. The germline gives CDR1 SNHLY, CDR2 FYNNEI. Trimming left V 2 bases short and J 5 bases short, with 3 bases between. Written as DNA, the CDR3 is TGTGCCAGCAGTGAACTTACCGGGGAGCTGTTTTTT. Encoded protein: CASSELTGELFF.

The V gene is TRBV29-1, the J gene TRBJ2-7; possibly TRBD1 for D (6 bases). CDR3 size: 14 residues. Trimming cost V 6 bases and J 5 bases, with 20 bases left between them. Germline V gene sequence: CDR1 SQVTM, CDR2 ANQGSEA. CDR3 loop: CSVSETGTAHEQYF. In nucleotides, the CDR3 is TGCAGCGTATCGGAAACAGGGACGGCCCACGAGCAGTACTTC.

The CDR3 reads CASSSSRNTGELFF. CDR3 DNA sequence: TGTGCCAGCAGCTCTTCTCGGAACACCGGGGAGCTGTTTTTT. The V call is TRBV7-2, the J call TRBJ2-2, with D uncertain. This CDR3 has 14 amino acids. With 4 bases removed from V and 1 base from J, the gap between germline ends came to 7 bases. Germline values: CDR1 SGHTA, CDR2 FQGNSA.

This clonotype showed up just a few times. This chain joins TRBV19 and TRBJ2-2; D is perhaps TRBD1 (5 bases). This CDR3 has 14 residues. With 5 bases removed from V and 0 bases from J, the gap between germline ends came to 7 bases. From germline, CDR1 is LNHDA and CDR2 SQIVND (reference sequence). The CDR3 DNA reads as TGTGCCAGTAGTCAGGGTACGAACACCGGGGAGCTGTTTTTT. Protein sequence: CASSQGTNTGELFF. The full variable domain, rest sourced from reference TRBV19 and TRBJ2-2, is DGGITQSPKYLFRKEGQNVTLSCEQNLNHDAMYWYRQDPGQGLRLIYYSQIVNDFQKGDIAEGYSVSREKKESFPLTVTSAQKNPTAFYLCASSQGTNTGELFFGEGSRLTVL.

The CDR3 loop is CASRLGQGGIDEQYF. Here the CDR3 DNA reads TGTGCCAGCAGATTAGGACAGGGAGGTATCGACGAGCAGTACTTC. The V call is TRBV2, the J call TRBJ2-7; 8 bases line up with TRBD1. J lost 5 bases, V lost 6 bases, and 12 bases had no gene match. Germline CDR1 and CDR2: SNHLY and FYNNEI. The CDR3 sequence is 15 residues long.

CDR3 sequence reads: CASCAGGRANEQFF. The DNA of the CDR3 is TGTGCCAGCTGCGCGGGAGGGAGGGCCAATGAGCAGTTCTTC. The rearrangement uses TRBV7-8 and TRBJ2-1; TRBD2 aligns across 9 bases. The CDR3 runs 14 residues. Germline trimming cut 8 bases from V and 6 bases from J; bases unmatched to any gene: 8. CDR1 SGHVS and CDR2 FQNEAQ come from the germline V gene.

The chain links TRBV9 to TRBJ1-6, with D maybe TRBD1 (5 bases). The CDR3 is 12 amino acids. The germline gives CDR1 SGDLS, CDR2 YYNGEE. V lost 3 bases and J 12 bases, leaving 10 bases between the germline ends. The CDR3 is CASSAGREPLHF. DNA of the CDR3: TGTGCCAGCAGCGCAGGGAGAGAACCCCTCCACTTT.

The genes are TRBV14 and TRBJ2-3; 7 positions match TRBD2. Germline CDR1 and CDR2: SGHDN and FVKESK. V trimming: 0 bases; J trimming: 3 bases; junction bases outside the gene matches: 9. The CDR3 extends over 17 amino acids. The CDR3 loop is CASSQDGAGMRTDTQYF. CDR3 in DNA: TGTGCCAGCAGCCAAGACGGAGCGGGAATGCGGACAGATACGCAGTATTTT. The variable domain in full, with the rest retrieved from reference TRBV14 and TRBJ2-3, is EAGVTQFPSHSVIEKGQTVTLRCDPISGHDNLYWYRRVMGKEIKFLLHFVKESKQDESGMPNNRFLAERTGGTYSTLKVQPAELEDSGVYFCASSQDGAGMRTDTQYFGPGTRLTVL.